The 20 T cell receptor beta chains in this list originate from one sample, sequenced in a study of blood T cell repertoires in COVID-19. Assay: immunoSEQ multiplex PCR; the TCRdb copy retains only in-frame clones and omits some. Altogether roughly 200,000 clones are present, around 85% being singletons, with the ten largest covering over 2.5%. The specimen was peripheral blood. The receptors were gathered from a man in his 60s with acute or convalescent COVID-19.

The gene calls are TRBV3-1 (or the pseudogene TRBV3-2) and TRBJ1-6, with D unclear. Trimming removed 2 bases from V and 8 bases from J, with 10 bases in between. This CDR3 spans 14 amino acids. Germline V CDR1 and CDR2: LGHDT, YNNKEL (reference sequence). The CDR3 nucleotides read TGTGCCAGCAGCCAAACCTATATGGATTCACCCCTCCACTTT. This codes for CASSQTYMDSPLHF.

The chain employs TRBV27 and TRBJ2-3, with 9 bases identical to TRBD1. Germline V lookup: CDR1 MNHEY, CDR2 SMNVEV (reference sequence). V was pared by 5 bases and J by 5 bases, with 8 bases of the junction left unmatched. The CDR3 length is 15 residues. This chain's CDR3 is CASSPDRGAGDTQYF. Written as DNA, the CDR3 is TGTGCCAGCAGTCCCGACAGGGGGGCAGGAGATACGCAGTATTTT.

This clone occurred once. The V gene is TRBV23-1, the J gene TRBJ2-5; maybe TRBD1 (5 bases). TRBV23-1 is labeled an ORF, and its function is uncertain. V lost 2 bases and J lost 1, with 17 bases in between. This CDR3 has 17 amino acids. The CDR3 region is CASSQPKTARFQETQYF. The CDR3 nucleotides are TGCGCCAGCAGTCAACCGAAGACAGCCAGATTCCAAGAGACCCAGTACTTC.

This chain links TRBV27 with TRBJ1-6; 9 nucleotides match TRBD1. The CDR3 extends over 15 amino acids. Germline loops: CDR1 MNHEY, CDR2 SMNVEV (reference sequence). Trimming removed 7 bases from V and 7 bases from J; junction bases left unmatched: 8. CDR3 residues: CASTRTGTGNSPLHF. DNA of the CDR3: TGTGCCAGCACCAGAACCGGGACAGGGAATTCACCCCTCCACTTT.

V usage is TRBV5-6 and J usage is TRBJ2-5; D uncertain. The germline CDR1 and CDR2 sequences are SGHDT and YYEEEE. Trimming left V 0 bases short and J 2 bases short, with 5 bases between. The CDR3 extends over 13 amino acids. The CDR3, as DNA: TGTGCCAGCAGCTTGGGAGGTCAAGAGACCCAGTACTTC. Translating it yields CASSLGGQETQYF.

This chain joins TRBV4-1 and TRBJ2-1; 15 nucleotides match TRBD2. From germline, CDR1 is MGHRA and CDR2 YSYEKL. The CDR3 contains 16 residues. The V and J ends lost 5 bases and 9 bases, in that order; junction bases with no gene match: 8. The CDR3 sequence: CASSRMGLAGGTEQFF. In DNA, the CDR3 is TGCGCCAGCAGCAGAATGGGACTAGCGGGAGGCACTGAGCAGTTCTTC.

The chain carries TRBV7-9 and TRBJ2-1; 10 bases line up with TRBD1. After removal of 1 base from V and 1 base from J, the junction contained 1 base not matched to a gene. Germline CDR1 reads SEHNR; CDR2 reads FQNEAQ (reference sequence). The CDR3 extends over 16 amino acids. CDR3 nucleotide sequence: TGTGCCAGCAGCTTAGGGGACAGGGGATCCTACAATGAGCAGTTCTTC. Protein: CASSLGDRGSYNEQFF.

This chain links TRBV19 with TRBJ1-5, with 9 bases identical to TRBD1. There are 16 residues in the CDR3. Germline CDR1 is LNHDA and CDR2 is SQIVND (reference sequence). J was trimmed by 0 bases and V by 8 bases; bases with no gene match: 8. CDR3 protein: CASRQGGSYSNQPQHF. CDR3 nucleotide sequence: TGTGCCAGTCGACAGGGGGGATCTTATAGCAATCAGCCCCAGCATTTT.

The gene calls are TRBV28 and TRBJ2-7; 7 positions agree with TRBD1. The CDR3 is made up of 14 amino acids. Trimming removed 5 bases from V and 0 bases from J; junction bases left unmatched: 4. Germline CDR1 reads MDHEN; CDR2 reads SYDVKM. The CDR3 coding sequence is TGTGCCAGCAGTGGGTCAGGGGGCTCCTACGAGCAGTACTTC. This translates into CASSGSGGSYEQYF. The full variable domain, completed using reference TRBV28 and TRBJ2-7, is DVKVTQSSRYLVKRTGEKVFLECVQDMDHENMFWYRQDPGLGLRLIYFSYDVKMKEKGDIPEGYSVSREKKERFSLILESASTNQTSMYLCASSGSGGSYEQYFGPGTRLTVT.

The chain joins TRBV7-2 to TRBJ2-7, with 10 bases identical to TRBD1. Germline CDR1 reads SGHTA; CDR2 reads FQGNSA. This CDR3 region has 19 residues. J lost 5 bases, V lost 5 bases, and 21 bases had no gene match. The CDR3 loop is CASSPTGQGGSAARNEQYF. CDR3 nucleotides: TGTGCCAGCAGCCCGACCGGACAGGGGGGGTCAGCGGCCAGGAACGAGCAGTACTTC.

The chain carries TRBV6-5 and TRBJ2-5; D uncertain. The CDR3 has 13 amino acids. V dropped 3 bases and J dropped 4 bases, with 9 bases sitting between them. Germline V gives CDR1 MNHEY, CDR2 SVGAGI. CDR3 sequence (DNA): TGTGCCAGCAGTTATAATATTCGAGAGACCCAGTACTTC. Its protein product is CASSYNIRETQYF.

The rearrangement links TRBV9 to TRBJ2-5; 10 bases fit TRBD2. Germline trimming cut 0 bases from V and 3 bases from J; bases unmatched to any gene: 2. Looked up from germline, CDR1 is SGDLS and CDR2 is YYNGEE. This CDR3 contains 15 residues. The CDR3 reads CASSVGAGGEETQYF. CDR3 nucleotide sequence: TGTGCCAGCAGCGTAGGAGCGGGAGGGGAAGAGACCCAGTACTTC. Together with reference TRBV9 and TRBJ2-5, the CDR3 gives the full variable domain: DSGVTQTPKHLITATGQRVTLRCSPRSGDLSVYWYQQSLDQGLQFLIQYYNGEERAKGNILERFSAQQFPDLHSELNLSSLELGDSALYFCASSVGAGGEETQYFGPGTRLLVL.

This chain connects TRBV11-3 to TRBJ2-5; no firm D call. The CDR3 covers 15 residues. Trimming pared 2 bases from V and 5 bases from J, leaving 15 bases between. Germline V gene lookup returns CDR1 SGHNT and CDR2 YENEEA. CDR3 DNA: TGTGCCAGCAGCTTAACCCCAAGAAACGGGGAGACCCAGTACTTC. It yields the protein CASSLTPRNGETQYF.

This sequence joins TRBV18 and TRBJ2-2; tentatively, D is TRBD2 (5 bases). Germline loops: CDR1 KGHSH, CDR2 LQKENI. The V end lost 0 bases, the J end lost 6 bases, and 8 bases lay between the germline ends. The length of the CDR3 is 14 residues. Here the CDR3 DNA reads TGTGCCAGCTCACCACCGGGAGCCCCCGGGGAGCTGTTTTTT. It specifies CASSPPGAPGELFF.

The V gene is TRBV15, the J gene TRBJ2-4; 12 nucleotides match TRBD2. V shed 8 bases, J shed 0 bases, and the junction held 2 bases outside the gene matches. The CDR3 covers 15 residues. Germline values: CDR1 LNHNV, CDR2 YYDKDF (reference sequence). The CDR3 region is CATGGLAGAKNIQYF. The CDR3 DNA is TGTGCCACCGGGGGACTAGCGGGAGCCAAAAACATTCAGTACTTC.

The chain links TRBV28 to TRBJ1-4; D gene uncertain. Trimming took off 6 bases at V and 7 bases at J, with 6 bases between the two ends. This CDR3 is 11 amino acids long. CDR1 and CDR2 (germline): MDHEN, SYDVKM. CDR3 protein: CASSRGEKLFF. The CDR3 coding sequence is TGTGCCAGCAGCCGAGGTGAAAAACTGTTTTTT. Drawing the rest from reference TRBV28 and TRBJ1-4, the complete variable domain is DVKVTQSSRYLVKRTGEKVFLECVQDMDHENMFWYRQDPGLGLRLIYFSYDVKMKEKGDIPEGYSVSREKKERFSLILESASTNQTSMYLCASSRGEKLFFGSGTQLSVL.

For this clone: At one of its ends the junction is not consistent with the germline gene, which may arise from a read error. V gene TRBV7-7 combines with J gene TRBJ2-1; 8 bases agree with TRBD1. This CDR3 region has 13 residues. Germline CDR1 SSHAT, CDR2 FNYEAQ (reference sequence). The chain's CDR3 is CASSKDRVGDRFF. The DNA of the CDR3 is TGTGCTAGCAGCAAGGACAGGGTAGGTGATCGGTTCTTC.

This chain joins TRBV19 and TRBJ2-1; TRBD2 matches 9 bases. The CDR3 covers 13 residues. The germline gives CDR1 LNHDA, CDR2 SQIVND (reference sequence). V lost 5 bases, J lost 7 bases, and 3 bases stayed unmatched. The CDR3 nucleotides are TGTGCCAGTAGTCTTACTAGCGGGAATGAGCAGTTCTTC. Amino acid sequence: CASSLTSGNEQFF.

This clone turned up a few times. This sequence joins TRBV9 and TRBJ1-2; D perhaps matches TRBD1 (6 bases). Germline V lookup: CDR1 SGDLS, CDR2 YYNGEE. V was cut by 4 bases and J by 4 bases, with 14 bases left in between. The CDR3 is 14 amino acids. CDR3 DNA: TGTGCCAGCAGCCTACCGGGGGGCACCTATGGCTACACCTTC. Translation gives CASSLPGGTYGYTF.

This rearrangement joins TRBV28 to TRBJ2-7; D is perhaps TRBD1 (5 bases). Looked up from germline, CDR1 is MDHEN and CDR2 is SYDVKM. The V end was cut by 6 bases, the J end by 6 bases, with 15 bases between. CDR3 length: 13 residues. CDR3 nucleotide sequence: TGTGCCAGCAGCTTGTCCAGGGCAGGCGAGCAGTACTTC. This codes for CASSLSRAGEQYF.